This is a list of T cell receptor beta chains from one sample in a study of cytomegalovirus exposure and HLA in healthy donors. TCRdb's copy holds only in-frame clones and misses some; the assay was immunoSEQ multiplex PCR. The table records under 130,000 clones, 60% to 85% of them present only once. Specimen: PBMCs. Receptor source: a man aged 35 to 55 in good health and CMV-seronegative. Both conserved end residues are part of each CDR3. Each record gives: J gene, clone size, V gene, D gene, CDR3 DNA, CDR3 protein. D genes are given only for firm matches. The listing skips clone size in some rows; elsewhere it reads once, few, many or a size class.

TRBJ1-2	.	TRBV7-2	.	TGTGCCAGCAGCCCAAGAAGCGACAGGCTAGGTTATGGCTACACCTTC	CASSPRSDRLGYGYTF
TRBJ1-2	.	TRBV29-1	.	TGCAGCGTTGAAGGACAGAACTATGGCTACACCTTC	CSVEGQNYGYTF
TRBJ2-6	.	TRBV30	TRBD1	TGTGCCTGGAGTGCCCAACCTGGACAGGCCGCTGGGGCCAACGTCCTGACTTTC	CAWSAQPGQAAGANVLTF
TRBJ2-3	once	TRBV9	TRBD2	TGTGCCAGCAGCGTCAGCGGGAGGGCCCCACTCACAGATACGCAGTATTTT	CASSVSGRAPLTDTQYF
TRBJ2-3	.	TRBV7-9	.	TGTGCCAGCAGCTTAGCGGGGGGTACTAGCACAGATACGCAGTATTTT	CASSLAGGTSTDTQYF
TRBJ1-3	.	TRBV18	.	TGTGCCAGCTCACCATCTGACGGAGCTGCTTACACCATATATTTT	CASSPSDGAAYTIYF
TRBJ2-1	once	TRBV4-1	TRBD2	TGCGCCAGCAGCCAAGATTGGGCGGGGGGACCCAACAATGAGCAGTTCTTC	CASSQDWAGGPNNEQFF
TRBJ2-2	.	TRBV25-1	.	TGTGCCAGCAGCGGGATCGGGGAGCTGTTTTTT	CASSGIGELFF
TRBJ2-2	.	TRBV4-1	TRBD1	TGCGCCAGCAGCCAGGACGGACAGGGCAGGGTCACCGGGGAGCTGTTTTTT	CASSQDGQGRVTGELFF
TRBJ2-7	.	TRBV19	.	TGTGCCAGTAGCCGCGGGGGCCTGGAGCAGTACTTC	CASSRGGLEQYF
TRBJ2-1	.	TRBV30	.	TGTGCCTGGAGTGTACTTGCGGTGTACAATGAGCAGTTCTTC	CAWSVLAVYNEQFF
TRBJ2-7	.	TRBV7-8	TRBD1	TGTGCCAGCAACTCCAGGACAGGGCCCTACGAGCAGTACTTC	CASNSRTGPYEQYF
TRBJ2-7	.	TRBV29-1	.	TGCAGCGTTGAATGGGCCCTTCAGGTCGGCGAGCAGTACTTC	CSVEWALQVGEQYF
TRBJ2-7	.	TRBV7-2	.	TGTGCCAGCAGCTCATTTGCGGGAAGCTACGAGCAGTACTTC	CASSSFAGSYEQYF
TRBJ1-1	.	TRBV7-6	.	TGTGCCAGCAGTCCCGGGAGAGGCATGAACACTGAAGCTTTCTTT	CASSPGRGMNTEAFF
TRBJ1-3	few	TRBV4-3	TRBD1	TGCGCCAGCAGCCGTGGAGGGGGCCGGGCCGGAAACACCATATATTTT	CASSRGGGRAGNTIYF
TRBJ1-3	once	TRBV10-3	TRBD1	TGTGCCATCAGTGAGGGGGGGGACAGGAGGCCGGGAAACACCATATATTTT	CAISEGGDRRPGNTIYF